A single sample is the source of the 6 T cell receptor beta chains below, sequenced in a study of T cell repertoires in cytomegalovirus infection. TCRdb redid the calling of the reads with MiXCR, one entry per CDR3 protein. Among about 270,000 distinct CDR3 sequences listed, roughly a fifth were seen once. These TCRs are of unknown antigen specificity. The specimen comprised cultured PBMCs, sampled from culture after CMV antigen stimulation. The origin of the receptors is a human donor in good health (CMV status not recorded). Some clones in this sample may be carry-over from other donors' samples.

With regard to this clonotype: The conserved phenylalanine or tryptophan normally closing the CDR3 is absent here, so this likely arose from a read error. CDR3 amino acids: CASSLARSFSYNEQFL. Written as DNA, the CDR3 is TGTGCCAGCAGCTTAGCGAGAAGCTTCTCCTACAATGAGCAGTTCTTA. This sequence joins TRBV7-8 and TRBJ2-1; D is unresolved. The V end was cut by 0 bases, the J end by 0 bases, with 9 bases between. The germline gives CDR1 SGHVS, CDR2 FQNEAQ. This CDR3 has 16 residues.

Only a few counts were recorded for this clonotype. The chain uses TRBV20-1 and TRBJ2-7, with D possibly matching TRBD2 (5 bases). The CDR3 covers 13 residues. V lost 6 bases and J lost 0, with 12 bases in between. Germline CDR1 and CDR2: DFQATT and SNEGSKA (reference sequence). Here the CDR3 reads CSANPGNSYEQYF. CDR3 coding DNA: TGCAGTGCAAACCCGGGAAACTCCTACGAGCAGTACTTC.

The chain combines TRBV6-2 or TRBV6-3 with TRBJ2-5, with TRBD2 matching 7 bases. V trimming: 6 bases; J trimming: 4 bases; junction bases outside the gene matches: 5. This CDR3 is built from 13 residues. CDR1 is MNHEY, CDR2 SVGEGT, per germline. DNA of the CDR3: TGTGCCAGCAGACCGACTAGCCGAGAGACCCAGTACTTC. This sequence encodes CASRPTSRETQYF.

This clonotype showed up just a few times. This chain connects TRBV20-1 to TRBJ2-2, with 7 bases aligning to TRBD2. Per the germline V gene, CDR1 is DFQATT and CDR2 is SNEGSKA (reference sequence). The ends lost 1 base at V and 2 bases at J; junction bases unmatched: 1. The CDR3 length is 14 residues. The CDR3 DNA follows: TGCAGTGCTAGAGGGGAGGGCAACACCGGGGAGCTGTTTTTT. Its protein is CSARGEGNTGELFF.

This clonotype was found a few times. The chain links TRBV7-9 to TRBJ2-7, with 9 bases that match TRBD2. CDR1 is SEHNR, CDR2 FQNEAQ, per germline (reference sequence). The V segment lost 4 bases and the J segment 0 bases; nucleotides outside the gene matches: 10. The CDR3 runs 17 residues. The CDR3 protein is CASSSWKIAGDSYEQYF. The CDR3 DNA reads as TGTGCCAGCAGCTCTTGGAAGATAGCGGGAGACTCCTACGAGCAGTACTTC.

J is TRBJ2-1 and V is TRBV7-9, with 13 bases aligning to TRBD2. The trim removed 5 bases at V and 8 bases at J, leaving 9 bases unmatched. The CDR3 runs 16 residues. CDR1 and CDR2 from the germline V gene are SEHNR and FQNEAQ (reference sequence). CDR3 DNA: TGTGCCAGCAGCCCTTGGACTAGCGGGAGAGGGGATGAGCAGTTCTTC. Protein: CASSPWTSGRGDEQFF.